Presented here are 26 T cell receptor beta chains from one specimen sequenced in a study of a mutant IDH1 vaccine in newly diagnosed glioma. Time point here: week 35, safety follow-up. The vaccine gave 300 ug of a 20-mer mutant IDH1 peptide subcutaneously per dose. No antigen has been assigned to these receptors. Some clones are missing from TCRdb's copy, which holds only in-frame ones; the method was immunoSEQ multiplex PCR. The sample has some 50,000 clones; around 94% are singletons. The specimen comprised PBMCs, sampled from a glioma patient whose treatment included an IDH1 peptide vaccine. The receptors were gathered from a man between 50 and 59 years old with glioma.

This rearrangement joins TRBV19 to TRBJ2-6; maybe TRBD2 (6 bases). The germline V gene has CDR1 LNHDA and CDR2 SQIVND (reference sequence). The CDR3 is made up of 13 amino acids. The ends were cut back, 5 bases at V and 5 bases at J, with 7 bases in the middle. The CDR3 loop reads CASSRERANVLTF. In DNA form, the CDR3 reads TGTGCCAGTAGTCGGGAGAGGGCCAACGTCCTGACTTTC.

Written as DNA, the CDR3 is TGTGCCAGCAGTGAATTGGGGGAGTGGAATGAGCAGTTCTTC. It is translated as CASSELGEWNEQFF. The chain employs TRBV25-1 and TRBJ2-1, with D perhaps being TRBD1 or TRBD2 (5 bases each). The germline gives CDR1 MGHDK, CDR2 SYGVNS. V lost 1 base and J 7 bases, leaving 11 bases between the germline ends. This CDR3 spans 14 amino acids.

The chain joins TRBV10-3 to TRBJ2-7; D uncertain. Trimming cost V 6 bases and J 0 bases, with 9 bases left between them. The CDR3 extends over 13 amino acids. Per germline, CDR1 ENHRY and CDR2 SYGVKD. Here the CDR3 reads CAIRQTDSYEQYF. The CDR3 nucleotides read TGTGCCATCAGACAGACGGACTCCTACGAGCAGTACTTC.

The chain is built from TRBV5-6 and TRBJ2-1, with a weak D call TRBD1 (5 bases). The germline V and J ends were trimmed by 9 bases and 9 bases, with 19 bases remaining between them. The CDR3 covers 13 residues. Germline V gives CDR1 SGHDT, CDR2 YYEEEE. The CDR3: CATTSQPRGEQFF. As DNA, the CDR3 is TGTGCCACCACGAGCCAACCAAGGGGTGAGCAGTTCTTC.

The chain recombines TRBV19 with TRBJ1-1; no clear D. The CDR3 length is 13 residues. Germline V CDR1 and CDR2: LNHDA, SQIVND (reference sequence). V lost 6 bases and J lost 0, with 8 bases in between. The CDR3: CASSKDVNTEAFF. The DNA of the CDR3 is TGTGCCAGTAGCAAGGATGTGAACACTGAAGCTTTCTTT.

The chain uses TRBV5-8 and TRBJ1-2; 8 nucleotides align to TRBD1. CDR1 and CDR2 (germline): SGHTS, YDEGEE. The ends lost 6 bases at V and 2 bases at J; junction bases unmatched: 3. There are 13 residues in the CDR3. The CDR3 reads CASNRDRNYGYTF. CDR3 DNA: TGTGCCAGCAACCGGGACAGGAACTATGGCTACACCTTC. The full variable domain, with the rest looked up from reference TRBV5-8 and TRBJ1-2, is EAGVTQSPTHLIKTRGQQATLRCSPISGHTSVYWYQQALGLGLQFLLWYDEGEERNRGNFPPRFSGRQFPNYSSELNVNALELEDSALYLCASNRDRNYGYTFGSGTRLTVV.

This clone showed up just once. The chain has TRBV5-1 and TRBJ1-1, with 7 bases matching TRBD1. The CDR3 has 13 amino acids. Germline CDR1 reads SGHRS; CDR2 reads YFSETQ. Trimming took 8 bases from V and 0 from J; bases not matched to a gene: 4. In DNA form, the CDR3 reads TGCGCCAGTAACAGGGGCCTGAACACTGAAGCTTTCTTT. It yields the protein CASNRGLNTEAFF.

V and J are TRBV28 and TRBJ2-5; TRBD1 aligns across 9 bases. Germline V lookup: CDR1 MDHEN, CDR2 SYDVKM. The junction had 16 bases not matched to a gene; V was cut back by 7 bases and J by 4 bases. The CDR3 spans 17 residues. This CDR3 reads CASTPPGGWTGVETQYF. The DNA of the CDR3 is TGTGCCAGCACTCCCCCTGGGGGTTGGACAGGGGTAGAGACCCAGTACTTC.

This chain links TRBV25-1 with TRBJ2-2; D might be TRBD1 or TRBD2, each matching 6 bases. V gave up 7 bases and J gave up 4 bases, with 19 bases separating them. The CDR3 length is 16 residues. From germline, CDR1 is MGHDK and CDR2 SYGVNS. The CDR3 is CASTKGRQGSTGELFF. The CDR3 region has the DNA TGTGCCAGCACCAAAGGGAGGCAGGGGTCCACCGGGGAGCTGTTTTTT.

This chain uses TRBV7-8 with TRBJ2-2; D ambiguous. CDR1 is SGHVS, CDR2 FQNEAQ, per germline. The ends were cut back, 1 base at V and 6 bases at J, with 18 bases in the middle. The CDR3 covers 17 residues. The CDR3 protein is CASSLVTLAVNPGELFF. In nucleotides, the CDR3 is TGTGCCAGCAGCTTAGTTACGTTAGCCGTTAACCCCGGGGAGCTGTTTTTT.

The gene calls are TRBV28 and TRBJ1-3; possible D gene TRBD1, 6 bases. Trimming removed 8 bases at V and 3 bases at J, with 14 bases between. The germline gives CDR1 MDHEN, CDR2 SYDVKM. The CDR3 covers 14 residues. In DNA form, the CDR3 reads TGTGCCAGCCGCGGGGGGCTCATTGGAAACACCATATATTTT. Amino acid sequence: CASRGGLIGNTIYF.

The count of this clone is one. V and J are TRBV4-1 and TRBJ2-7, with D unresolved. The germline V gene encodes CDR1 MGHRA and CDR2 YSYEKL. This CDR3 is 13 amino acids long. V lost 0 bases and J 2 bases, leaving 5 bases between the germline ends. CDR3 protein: CASSQDQAYEQYF. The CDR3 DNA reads TGCGCCAGCAGCCAAGACCAAGCCTACGAGCAGTACTTC.

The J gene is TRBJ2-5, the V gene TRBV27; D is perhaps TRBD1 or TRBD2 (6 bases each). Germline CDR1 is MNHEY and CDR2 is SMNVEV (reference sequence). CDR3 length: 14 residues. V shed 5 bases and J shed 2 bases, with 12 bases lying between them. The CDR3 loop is CASSPGGRQETQYF. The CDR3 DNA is TGTGCCAGCAGTCCCGGGGGCAGACAAGAGACCCAGTACTTC.

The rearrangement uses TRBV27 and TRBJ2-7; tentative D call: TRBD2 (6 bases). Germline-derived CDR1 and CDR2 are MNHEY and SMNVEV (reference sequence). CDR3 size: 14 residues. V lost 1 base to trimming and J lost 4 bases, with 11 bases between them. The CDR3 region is CASSLWVGGYEQYF. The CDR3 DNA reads TGTGCCAGCAGTTTATGGGTCGGGGGTTACGAGCAGTACTTC.

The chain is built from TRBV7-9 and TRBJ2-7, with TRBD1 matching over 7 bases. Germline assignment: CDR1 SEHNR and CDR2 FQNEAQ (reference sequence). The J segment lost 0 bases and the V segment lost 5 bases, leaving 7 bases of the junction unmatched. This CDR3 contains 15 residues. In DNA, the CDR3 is TGTGCCAGCAGCCGCTCAGGGGACAGCTCCTACGAGCAGTACTTC. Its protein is CASSRSGDSSYEQYF.

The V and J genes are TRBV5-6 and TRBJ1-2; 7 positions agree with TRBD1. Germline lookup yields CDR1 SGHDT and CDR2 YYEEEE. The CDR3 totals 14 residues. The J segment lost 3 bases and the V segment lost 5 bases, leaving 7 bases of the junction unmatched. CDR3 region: CASSQGGSDYGYTF. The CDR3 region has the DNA TGTGCCAGCAGTCAGGGGGGTTCCGACTATGGCTACACCTTC.

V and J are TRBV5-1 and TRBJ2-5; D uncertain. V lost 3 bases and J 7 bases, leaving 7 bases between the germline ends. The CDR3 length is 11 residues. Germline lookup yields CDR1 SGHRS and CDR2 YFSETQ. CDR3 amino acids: CASSSVGTQYF. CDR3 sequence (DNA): TGCGCCAGCAGCTCGGTGGGGACCCAGTACTTC.

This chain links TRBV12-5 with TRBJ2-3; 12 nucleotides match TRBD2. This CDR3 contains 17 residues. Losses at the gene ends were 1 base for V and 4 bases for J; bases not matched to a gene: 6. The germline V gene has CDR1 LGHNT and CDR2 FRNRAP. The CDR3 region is CASGLGTSGISSDTQYF. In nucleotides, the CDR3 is TGTGCTAGTGGTTTGGGGACTAGCGGGATCTCGTCAGATACGCAGTATTTT.

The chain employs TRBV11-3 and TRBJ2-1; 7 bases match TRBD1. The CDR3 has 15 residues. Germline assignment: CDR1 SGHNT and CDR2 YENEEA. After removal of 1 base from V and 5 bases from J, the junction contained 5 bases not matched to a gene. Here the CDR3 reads CASSLGQGGNNEQFF. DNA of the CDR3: TGTGCCAGCAGCTTAGGACAGGGTGGGAACAATGAGCAGTTCTTC.

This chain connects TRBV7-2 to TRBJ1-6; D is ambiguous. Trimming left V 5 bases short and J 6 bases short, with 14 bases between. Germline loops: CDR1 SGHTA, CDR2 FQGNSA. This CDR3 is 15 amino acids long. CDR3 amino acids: CASSRRLVSNSPLHF. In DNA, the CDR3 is TGTGCCAGCAGCCGGAGGTTGGTCAGTAATTCACCCCTCCACTTT.

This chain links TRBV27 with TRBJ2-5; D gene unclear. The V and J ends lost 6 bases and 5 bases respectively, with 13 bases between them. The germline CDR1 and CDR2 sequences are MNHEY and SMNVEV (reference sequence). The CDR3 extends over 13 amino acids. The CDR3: CASRQLGRETQYF. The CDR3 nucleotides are TGTGCCAGCAGACAACTGGGCCGGGAGACCCAGTACTTC.

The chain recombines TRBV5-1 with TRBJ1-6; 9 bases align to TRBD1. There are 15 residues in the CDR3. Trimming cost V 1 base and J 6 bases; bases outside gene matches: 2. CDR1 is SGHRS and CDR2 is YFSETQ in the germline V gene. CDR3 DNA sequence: TGCGCCAGCAGCTTGATGGACAGGGGTAATTCACCCCTCCACTTT. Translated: CASSLMDRGNSPLHF.

The CDR3 nucleotides read TGTGCCAGCAGCCAAGGACAGGACTATGGCTACACCTTC. It encodes CASSQGQDYGYTF. The chain combines TRBV4-2 with TRBJ1-2; tentative D call: TRBD1 (6 bases). With 1 base removed from V and 3 bases from J, the gap between germline ends came to 6 bases. The CDR3 extends over 13 amino acids. Germline assignment: CDR1 LGHNA and CDR2 YNFKEQ.

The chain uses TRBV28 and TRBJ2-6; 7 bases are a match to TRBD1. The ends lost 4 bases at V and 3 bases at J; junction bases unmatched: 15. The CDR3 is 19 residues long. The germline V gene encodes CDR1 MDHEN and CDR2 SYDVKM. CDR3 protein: CASSWRQGDMSVGANVLTF. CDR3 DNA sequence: TGTGCCAGCAGTTGGAGACAGGGAGACATGTCGGTTGGGGCCAACGTCCTGACTTTC.

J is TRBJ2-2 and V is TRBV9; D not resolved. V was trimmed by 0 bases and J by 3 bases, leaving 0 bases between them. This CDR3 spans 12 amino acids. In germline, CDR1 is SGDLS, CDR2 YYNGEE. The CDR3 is CASSVDTGELFF. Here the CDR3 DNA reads TGTGCCAGCAGCGTAGACACCGGGGAGCTGTTTTTT. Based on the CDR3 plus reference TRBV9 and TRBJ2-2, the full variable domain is DSGVTQTPKHLITATGQRVTLRCSPRSGDLSVYWYQQSLDQGLQFLIQYYNGEERAKGNILERFSAQQFPDLHSELNLSSLELGDSALYFCASSVDTGELFFGEGSRLTVL.

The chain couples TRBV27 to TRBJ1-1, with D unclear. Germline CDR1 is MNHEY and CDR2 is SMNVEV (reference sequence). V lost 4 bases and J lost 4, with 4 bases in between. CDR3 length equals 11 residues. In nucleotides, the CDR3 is TGTGCCAGCAGTTCGAGCACTGAAGCTTTCTTT. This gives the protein CASSSSTEAFF.